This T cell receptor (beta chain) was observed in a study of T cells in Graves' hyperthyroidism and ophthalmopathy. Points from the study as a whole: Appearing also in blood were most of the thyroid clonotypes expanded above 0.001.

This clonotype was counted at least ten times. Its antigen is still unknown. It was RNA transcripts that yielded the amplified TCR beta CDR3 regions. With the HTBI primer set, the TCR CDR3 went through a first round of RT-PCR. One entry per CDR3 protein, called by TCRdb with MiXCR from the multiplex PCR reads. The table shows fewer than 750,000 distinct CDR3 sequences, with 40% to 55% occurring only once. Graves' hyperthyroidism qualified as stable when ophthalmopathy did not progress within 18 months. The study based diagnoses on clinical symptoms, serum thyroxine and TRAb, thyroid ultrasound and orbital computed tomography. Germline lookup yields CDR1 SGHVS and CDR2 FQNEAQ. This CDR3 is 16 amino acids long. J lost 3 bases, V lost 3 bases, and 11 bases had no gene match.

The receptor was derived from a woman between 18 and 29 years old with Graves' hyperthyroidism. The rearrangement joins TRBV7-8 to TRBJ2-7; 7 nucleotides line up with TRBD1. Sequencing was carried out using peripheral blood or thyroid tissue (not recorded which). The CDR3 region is CASSFLPRDSFYEQYF. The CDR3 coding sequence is TGTGCCAGCAGCTTCCTTCCCCGGGACAGCTTCTACGAGCAGTACTTC.